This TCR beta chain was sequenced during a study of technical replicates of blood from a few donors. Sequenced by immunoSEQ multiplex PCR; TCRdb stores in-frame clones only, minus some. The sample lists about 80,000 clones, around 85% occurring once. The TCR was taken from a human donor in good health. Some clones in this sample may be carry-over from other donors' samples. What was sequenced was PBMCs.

CDR3 bases: TGTGCCTCGGCATCAGGGGCGGGCGAGCAGTACTTC. This translates into CASASGAGEQYF. The genes are TRBV30 and TRBJ2-7, with a possible D match to TRBD1 (6 bases). Deletions cut 7 bases from V and 6 bases from J, with 16 bases between. CDR3 length equals 12 residues. Germline CDR1 and CDR2: GTSNPN and SVGIG (reference sequence).